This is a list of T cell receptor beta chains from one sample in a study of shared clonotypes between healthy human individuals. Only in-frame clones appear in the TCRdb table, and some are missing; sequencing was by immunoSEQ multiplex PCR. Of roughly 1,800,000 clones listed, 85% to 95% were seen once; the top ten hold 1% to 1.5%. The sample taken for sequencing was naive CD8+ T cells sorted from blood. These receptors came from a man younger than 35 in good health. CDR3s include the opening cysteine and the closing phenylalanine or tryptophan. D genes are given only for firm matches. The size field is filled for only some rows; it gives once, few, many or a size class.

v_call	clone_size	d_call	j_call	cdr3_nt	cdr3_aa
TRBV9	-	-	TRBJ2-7	TGTGCCAGCAGCCCACGTTTTTCGGGACACTTCTACGAGCAGTACTTC	CASSPRFSGHFYEQYF
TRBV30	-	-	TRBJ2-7	TGTGCCTGTAATCAGGGGATCGGCGGCGAGCAGTACTTC	CACNQGIGGEQYF
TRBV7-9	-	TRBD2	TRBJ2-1	TGTGCCGTTAGAGGTGTCAGGTCGGGGACTAACCCTAATGAGCAGTTCTTC	CAVRGVRSGTNPNEQFF
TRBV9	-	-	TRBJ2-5	TGTGCCAGCAGCGTGACCGGGGGCTCCCAAGAGACCCAGTACTTC	CASSVTGGSQETQYF
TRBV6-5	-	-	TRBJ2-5	TGTGCCAGCAAAGAAGGGGGGGAGGAGACCCAGTACTTC	CASKEGGEETQYF
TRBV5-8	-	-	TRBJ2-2	TGTGCCAGCAGCTTGCTGAGGGCCGGGGAGCTGTTTTTT	CASSLLRAGELFF
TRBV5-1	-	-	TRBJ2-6	TGCGCCAGCAGCTTGTTAGGGATCGGGGCCAACGTCCTGACTTTC	CASSLLGIGANVLTF
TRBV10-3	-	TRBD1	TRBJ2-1	TGTGCCATCACTCCGGGACAGGGCATCAACAATGAGCAGTTCTTC	CAITPGQGINNEQFF
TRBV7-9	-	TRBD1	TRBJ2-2	TGTGCCAGCAGCTTCCGGGACAGGAATACCGGGGAGCTGTTTTTT	CASSFRDRNTGELFF
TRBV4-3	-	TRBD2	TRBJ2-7	TGCGCCAGCAGCCAAGGACTAGCGGGAGACTCCTACGAGCAGTACTTC	CASSQGLAGDSYEQYF
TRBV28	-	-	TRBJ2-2	TGTGCCAGCAGTCTGGGGAACCGGGAGCTGTTTTTT	CASSLGNRELFF
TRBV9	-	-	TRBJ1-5	TGTGCCAGCAGCGTAGGGGAATCTAGCAATCAGCCCCAGCATTTT	CASSVGESSNQPQHF
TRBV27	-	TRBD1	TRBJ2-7	TGTGCCAGCAGTGAGGGACAGGGGACCTACGAGCAGTACTTC	CASSEGQGTYEQYF
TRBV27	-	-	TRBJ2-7	TGTGCCAGCTCCCCAGGGCCGACCACGGGAGAGCAGTACTTC	CASSPGPTTGEQYF
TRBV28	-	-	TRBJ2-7	TGTGCCAGCAGCGAGCTTACAGGGTTTTCCTACGAGCAGTACTTC	CASSELTGFSYEQYF
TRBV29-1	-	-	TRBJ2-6	TGCAGCGTTGAAGATCAGGCCTTACCGGGGTCTGGGGCCAACGTCCTGACTTTC	CSVEDQALPGSGANVLTF
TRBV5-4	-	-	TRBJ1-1	TGTGCCAGCAGCTTGGGGAGTGGGAGCACTGAAGCTTTCTTT	CASSLGSGSTEAFF
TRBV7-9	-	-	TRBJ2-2	TGTGCCAGCAGCTACGAAACAGGGACCAACACCGGGGAGCTGTTTTTT	CASSYETGTNTGELFF
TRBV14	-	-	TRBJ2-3	TGTGCCAGCAGCCAAGGGGGGCCGTTCACAGATACGCAGTATTTT	CASSQGGPFTDTQYF
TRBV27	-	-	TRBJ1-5	TGTGCCAGCAGTTTTGGGGCAGGTACCAATCAGCCCCAGCATTTT	CASSFGAGTNQPQHF
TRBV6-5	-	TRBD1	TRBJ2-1	TGTGCCAGCAGTTCCCACAGGGGGCCGCAATACAATGAGCAGTTCTTC	CASSSHRGPQYNEQFF
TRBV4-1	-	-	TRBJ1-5	TGCGCCAGCAGCCAATCCGCGGGGGTTAGCAATCAGCCCCAGCATTTT	CASSQSAGVSNQPQHF
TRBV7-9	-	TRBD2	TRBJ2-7	TGTGCCAGCAGCCAGGGGACTAGCGGGAGATCCACCCACGAGCAGTACTTC	CASSQGTSGRSTHEQYF
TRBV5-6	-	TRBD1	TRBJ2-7	TGTGCCAGCAGCTTGGCCGGACAGGCCTACTCATTCTACGAGCAGTACTTC	CASSLAGQAYSFYEQYF
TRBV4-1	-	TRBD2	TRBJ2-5	TGCGCCAGCAGCCAAGATAAAGTCGGCGGGGGGGAAGAGACCCAGTACTTC	CASSQDKVGGGEETQYF
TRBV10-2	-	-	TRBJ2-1	TGCGCCAGCAGTGATGACACCTACAATGAGCAGTTCTTC	CASSDDTYNEQFF
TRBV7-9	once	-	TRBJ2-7	TGTGCCAGCAGCCTTACCTACGAGCAGTACTTC	CASSLTYEQYF
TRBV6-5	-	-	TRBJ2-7	TGTGCCAGCAGCTCAGACGTCTACGAGCAGTACTTC	CASSSDVYEQYF
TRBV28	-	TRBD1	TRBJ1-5	TGTGCCAGCACCCCCGCGGACAGGGTAATTTTGGGGCAGCCCCAGCATTTT	CASTPADRVILGQPQHF
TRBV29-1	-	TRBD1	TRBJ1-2	TGCAGCGTTGAGGGGACAGGGGACTATGGCTACACCTTC	CSVEGTGDYGYTF
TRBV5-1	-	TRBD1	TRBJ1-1	TGCGCCAGCAGCTCCAGGGACAGGGGTGTAGTTGAAGCTTTCTTT	CASSSRDRGVVEAFF
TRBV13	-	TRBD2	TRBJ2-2	TGTGCCAGCAGCTCGGCGACTAGCGGGAACACCGGGGAGCTGTTTTTT	CASSSATSGNTGELFF
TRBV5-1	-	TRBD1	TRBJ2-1	TGCGCCAGCAGCTTGGCACAGGGGGTGCGTTACAATGAGCAGTTCTTC	CASSLAQGVRYNEQFF
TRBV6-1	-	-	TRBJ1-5	TGTGCCAGCAGTGAGGAACAACCTTGGGGCAATCAGCCCCAGCATTTT	CASSEEQPWGNQPQHF
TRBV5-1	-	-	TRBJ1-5	TGCGCCAGCAGCTCGACACCGCGAAGTGGGAGCAATCAGCCCCAGCATTTT	CASSSTPRSGSNQPQHF
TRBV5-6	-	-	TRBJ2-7	TGTGCCAGCAGTGTGGGAAGCCGGGTTTCCTACGAGCAGTACTTC	CASSVGSRVSYEQYF
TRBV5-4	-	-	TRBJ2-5	TGTGCCAGCAGCTTCGGGCAGGACCAGTACTTC	CASSFGQDQYF
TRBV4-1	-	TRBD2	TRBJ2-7	TGCGCCAGCAGCCAATGGGCTAGCGGAGCCTACGAGCAGTACTTC	CASSQWASGAYEQYF
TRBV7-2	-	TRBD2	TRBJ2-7	TGTGCCAGCAGCCTTCCGTTCGAAGCGGGAGCCCACGAGCAGTACTTC	CASSLPFEAGAHEQYF
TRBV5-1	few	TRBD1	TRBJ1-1	TGCGCCAGCAGCTTGGGAGGGGGCAACACTGAAGCTTTCTTT	CASSLGGGNTEAFF
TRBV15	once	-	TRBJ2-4	TGTGCCACCAGCAGAGCCCATATCACCAAAAACATTCAGTACTTC	CATSRAHITKNIQYF
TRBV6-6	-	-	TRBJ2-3	TGTGCCAGCAGTTACGATGAAGATACGCAGTATTTT	CASSYDEDTQYF
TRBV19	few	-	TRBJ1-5	TGTGCCAGTACCTTTGATGGGCCCCAGCATTTT	CASTFDGPQHF
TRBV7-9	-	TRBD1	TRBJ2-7	TGTGCCAGCAGCATTGGGACAGGACCCGAGCAGTACTTC	CASSIGTGPEQYF
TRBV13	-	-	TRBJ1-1	TGTGCCAGCAGCGCGGGGTTGAACACTGAAGCTTTCTTT	CASSAGLNTEAFF
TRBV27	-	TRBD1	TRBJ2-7	TGTGCCAGCAGTTCCCCGGGACAGGGATGGGGCGAGCAGTACTTC	CASSSPGQGWGEQYF
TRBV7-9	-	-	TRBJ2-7	TGTGCCAGCAGCCCGGGGGCCGAGACAATAAACCACTACGAGCAGTACTTC	CASSPGAETINHYEQYF
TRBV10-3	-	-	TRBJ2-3	TGTGCCATCAGTGAGTCTGAGGCAGCGCGGGATACGCAGTATTTT	CAISESEAARDTQYF
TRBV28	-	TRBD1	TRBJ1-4	TGTGCCAGCAGTTTTGGGACAGGGGGCGTTGATAATGAAAAACTGTTTTTT	CASSFGTGGVDNEKLFF
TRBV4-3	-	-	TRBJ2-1	TGCGCCAGCAGCCAAGATGGAGAGGTACATGAGCAGTTCTTC	CASSQDGEVHEQFF
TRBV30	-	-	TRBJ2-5	TGTGCCTGGAGTCAAGATGGTAGGGAGACCCAGTACTTC	CAWSQDGRETQYF
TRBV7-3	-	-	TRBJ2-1	TGTGCCAGCAGCTTATTCTGGGACAATGAGCAGTTCTTC	CASSLFWDNEQFF
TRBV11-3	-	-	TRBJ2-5	TGTGCCAGCAGCTTAGGCCCCCAAGAGACCCAGTACTTC	CASSLGPQETQYF
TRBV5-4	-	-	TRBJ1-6	TGTGCCAGCAGCTTGGGAGTCGCGGATGGTGGGAATTCACCCCTCCACTTT	CASSLGVADGGNSPLHF
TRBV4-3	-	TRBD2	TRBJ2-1	TGCGCCAGCAGCCAAGATAGCGGGAACTACAATGAGCAGTTCTTC	CASSQDSGNYNEQFF
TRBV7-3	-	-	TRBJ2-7	TGTGCCAGCAGCCCCTTCGGGGGAGGCTCCTACGAGCAGTACTTC	CASSPFGGGSYEQYF
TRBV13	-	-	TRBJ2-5	TGTGCCAGCAGCTCACAGGGAGGGACCCAGTACTTC	CASSSQGGTQYF